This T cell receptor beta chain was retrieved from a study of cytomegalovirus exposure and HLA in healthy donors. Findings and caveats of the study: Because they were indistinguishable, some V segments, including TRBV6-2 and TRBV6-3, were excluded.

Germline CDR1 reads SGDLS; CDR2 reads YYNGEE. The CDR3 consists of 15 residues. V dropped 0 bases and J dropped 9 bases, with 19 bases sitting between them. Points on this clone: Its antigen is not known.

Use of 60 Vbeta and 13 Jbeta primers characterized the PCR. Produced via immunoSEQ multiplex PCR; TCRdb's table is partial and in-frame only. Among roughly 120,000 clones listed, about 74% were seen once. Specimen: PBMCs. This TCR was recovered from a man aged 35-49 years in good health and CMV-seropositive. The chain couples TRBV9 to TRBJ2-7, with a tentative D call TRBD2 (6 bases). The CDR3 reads CASSVDGDSESGQYF. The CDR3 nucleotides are TGTGCCAGCAGCGTAGACGGGGACTCCGAGAGTGGGCAGTACTTC.